This TCR beta chain was captured in a study of blood T cell repertoires in COVID-19. Study as a whole: COVID-19 samples, acute and convalescent, were from the United States, Italy and Spain.

In the original workflow: Reference gene primers were amplified, and this amplification served to estimate nucleated cell counts. TCRdb's copy holds only in-frame clones and misses some; the assay was immunoSEQ multiplex PCR. That table is the source of V, J and clone size, and D and trimming were worked out from the DNA. The sample yields a few hundred thousand clones, 85% to 90% seen once. Resolution of symptoms, clearance, or two negative PCRs was present in recovered Cohort 3 donors. In germline, CDR1 is MNHEY, CDR2 SVGAGI. The trim removed 6 bases at V and 9 bases at J, leaving 9 bases unmatched. This CDR3 has 14 amino acids.

The chain couples TRBV6-5 to TRBJ1-5, with 9 bases aligning to TRBD1. Sequenced input: PBMCs or T cells enriched from blood (not recorded which). This clonotype was obtained from a woman aged 40 to 50 who had recovered from COVID-19. This chain's CDR3 is CASSPGTGIGPQHF. The CDR3 DNA reads TGTGCCAGCAGCCCCGGGACAGGGATTGGGCCCCAGCATTTT.